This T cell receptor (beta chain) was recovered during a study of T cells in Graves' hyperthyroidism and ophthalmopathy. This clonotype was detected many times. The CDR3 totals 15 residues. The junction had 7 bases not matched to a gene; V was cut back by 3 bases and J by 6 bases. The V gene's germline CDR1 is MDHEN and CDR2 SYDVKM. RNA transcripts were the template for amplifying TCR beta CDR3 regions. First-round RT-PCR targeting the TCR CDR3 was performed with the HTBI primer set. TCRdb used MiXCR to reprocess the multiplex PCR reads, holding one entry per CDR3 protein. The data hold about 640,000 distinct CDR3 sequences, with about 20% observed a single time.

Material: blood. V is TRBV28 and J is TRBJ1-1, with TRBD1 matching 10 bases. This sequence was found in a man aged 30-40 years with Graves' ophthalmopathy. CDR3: CASSFSPTGGSEAFF. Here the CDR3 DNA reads TGTGCCAGCAGTTTTAGCCCGACAGGGGGCTCTGAAGCTTTCTTT.